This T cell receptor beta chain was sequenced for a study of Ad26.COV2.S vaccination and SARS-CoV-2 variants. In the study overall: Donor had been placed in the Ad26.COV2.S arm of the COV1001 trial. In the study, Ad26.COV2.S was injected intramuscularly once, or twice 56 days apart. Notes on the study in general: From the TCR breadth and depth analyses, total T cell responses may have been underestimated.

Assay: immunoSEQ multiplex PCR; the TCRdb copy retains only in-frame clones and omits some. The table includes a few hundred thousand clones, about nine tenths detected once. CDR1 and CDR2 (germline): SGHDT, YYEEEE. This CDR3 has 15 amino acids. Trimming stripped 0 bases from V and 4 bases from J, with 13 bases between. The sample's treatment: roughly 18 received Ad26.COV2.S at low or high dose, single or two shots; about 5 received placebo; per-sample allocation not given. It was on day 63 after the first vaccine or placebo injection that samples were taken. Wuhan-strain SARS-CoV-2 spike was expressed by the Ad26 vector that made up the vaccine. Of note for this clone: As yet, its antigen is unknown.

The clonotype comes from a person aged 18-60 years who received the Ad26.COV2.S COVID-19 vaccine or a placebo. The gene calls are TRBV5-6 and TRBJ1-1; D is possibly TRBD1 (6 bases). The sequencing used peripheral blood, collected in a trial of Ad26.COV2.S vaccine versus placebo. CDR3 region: CASSLVPGEVTEAFF. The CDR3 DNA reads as TGTGCCAGCAGCTTGGTGCCAGGGGAGGTCACTGAAGCTTTCTTT.